The sequence of this TCR beta chain was determined in a study of T cell responses to AZD1222 COVID-19 vaccine. This CDR3 has 16 amino acids. Per germline, CDR1 SGHTA and CDR2 FQGNSA. Trimming at V came to 5 bases and at J to 4 bases, leaving 13 bases not matched to a gene. Investigators merged groups given second doses at roughly 4 or roughly 12 weeks. TCRdb's copy holds only in-frame clones and misses some; the assay was immunoSEQ multiplex PCR. The table records roughly 100,000 clones, roughly 89% of them present only once. Sample: peripheral blood, taken 28 days after the second AZD1222 dose. This receptor was identified in an adult who received the AZD1222 COVID-19 vaccine. The chain carries TRBV7-2 and TRBJ1-2, with 7 bases that match TRBD1. The CDR3 sequence is CASSPQGGGARYGYTF. CDR3 sequence (DNA): TGTGCCAGCAGCCCGCAGGGGGGGGGCGCGCGCTATGGCTACACCTTC.